One and the same sample provided the 5 T cell receptor beta chains below, sequenced in a study of T cell responses to AZD1222 COVID-19 vaccine. Libraries were prepared by immunoSEQ multiplex PCR; TCRdb keeps only in-frame clonotypes and omits some of them. The data hold 250,000 to 300,000 clones, with 94% observed a single time. The sample was peripheral blood, taken 28 days after the second AZD1222 dose. These receptor sequences come from an adult who received the AZD1222 COVID-19 vaccine.

This chain joins TRBV2 and TRBJ2-1; 11 bases are a match to TRBD1. Trimming removed 10 bases from V and 7 bases from J; junction bases left unmatched: 12. The V gene's germline CDR1 is SNHLY and CDR2 FYNNEI. CDR3 size: 15 residues. The CDR3 sequence: CATAWRTGGSNEQFF. Written as DNA, the CDR3 is TGTGCCACTGCTTGGCGGACAGGGGGCTCGAATGAGCAGTTCTTC.

V usage is TRBV2 and J usage is TRBJ2-3; 8 nucleotides line up with TRBD2. The CDR3 covers 15 residues. Per germline, CDR1 SNHLY and CDR2 FYNNEI. J gave up 1 base and V 4 bases, and 4 bases lay outside the gene matches. CDR3 sequence: CASSAAGGRTDTQYF. DNA for the CDR3: TGTGCCAGCAGTGCCGCGGGGGGCCGCACAGATACGCAGTATTTT.

V usage is TRBV7-9 and J usage is TRBJ2-1, with 9 bases lining up with TRBD2. V dropped 5 bases and J dropped 4; count of bases not matched to a gene: 9. Germline V gene lookup returns CDR1 SEHNR and CDR2 FQNEAQ (reference sequence). This CDR3 is built from 16 residues. CDR3 loop: CASSPGLASTYNEQFF. As DNA, the CDR3 is TGTGCCAGCAGCCCCGGACTAGCGAGTACATACAATGAGCAGTTCTTC.

J is TRBJ2-2 and V is TRBV5-4; TRBD2 agrees at 11 bases. The CDR3 has 17 residues. Germline lookup yields CDR1 SGHNT and CDR2 YYREEE (reference sequence). V trimming: 5 bases; J trimming: 2 bases; junction bases outside the gene matches: 8. CDR3 nucleotides: TGTGCCAGCAGTCAAATGACTAGCGGGATCAACACCGGGGAGCTGTTTTTT. It translates to CASSQMTSGINTGELFF.

This clone was seen once. The genes are TRBV5-6 and TRBJ1-1; TRBD1 aligns across 8 bases. The CDR3 spans 14 residues. Germline CDR1 reads SGHDT; CDR2 reads YYEEEE. Trimming at V came to 0 bases and at J to 8 bases, leaving 6 bases not matched to a gene. CDR3 protein: CASSLEPGTGEAFF. The CDR3 DNA reads as TGTGCCAGCAGCTTGGAACCCGGGACAGGAGAAGCTTTCTTT.